This passage covers 30 T cell receptor beta chains from one sample sequenced in a study of Ad26.COV2.S vaccination and SARS-CoV-2 variants. Produced via immunoSEQ multiplex PCR; TCRdb's table is partial and in-frame only. The sample includes 350,000 to 450,000 clones, roughly 84% of them seen just once. The treatment: 15 to 20 received Ad26.COV2.S at low or high dose, single or two shots; about five received placebo; per-sample allocation not given. The investigators took samples on day 63 after the first vaccine or placebo injection. The sequenced sample was peripheral blood, obtained in a trial of Ad26.COV2.S vaccine versus placebo. These receptors were taken from a person aged 18 to 65 who received the Ad26.COV2.S COVID-19 vaccine or a placebo.

The chain employs TRBV9 and TRBJ2-1, with D uncertain. Germline CDR1 SGDLS, CDR2 YYNGEE. The CDR3 totals 15 residues. The V end lost 0 bases, the J end lost 0 bases, and 7 bases lay between the germline ends. CDR3 nucleotide sequence: TGTGCCAGCAGCGTAGTCGATTTCTCCTACAATGAGCAGTTCTTC. This gives the protein CASSVVDFSYNEQFF.

As to this clone: At one end the junction does not follow the germline gene, possibly because of a read error. The CDR3 loop reads CASSPDRLGFTF. The CDR3 nucleotides read TGTGCCAGCAGTCCAGACAGACTCGGCTTCACCTTC. The chain joins TRBV12-3 or TRBV12-4 to TRBJ1-2, with D perhaps matching TRBD1 (5 bases). The CDR3 extends over 12 amino acids.

The rearrangement joins TRBV4-1 to TRBJ1-1; TRBD1 matches 10 bases. The germline V gene has CDR1 MGHRA and CDR2 YSYEKL. Unmatched junction bases numbered 7, after V lost 5 bases and J lost 1 base. The length of the CDR3 is 16 residues. The CDR3 coding sequence is TGCGCCAGCAGCTTGCGGGACAGGGGCCAGAACACTGAAGCTTTCTTT. Amino acids: CASSLRDRGQNTEAFF.

The V gene is TRBV4-1, the J gene TRBJ1-1; D is unresolved. V dropped 1 base and J dropped 7 bases, with 10 bases sitting between them. The length of the CDR3 is 13 residues. The germline V gene has CDR1 MGHRA and CDR2 YSYEKL. DNA for the CDR3: TGCGCCAGCAGCCAAGGTTTTCCTCGTGAAGCTTTCTTT. It translates to CASSQGFPREAFF.

This clone was detected only once. The chain recombines TRBV7-2 with TRBJ2-5; no reliable D call. Germline V gene data show CDR1 as SGHTA and CDR2 as FQGNSA. CDR3 length: 14 residues. V was cut by 3 bases and J by 1 base, with 9 bases left in between. The CDR3 region has the DNA TGTGCCAGCAGCTTTCGTGGTAGCCAAGAGACCCAGTACTTC. As protein: CASSFRGSQETQYF.

The CDR3 region has the DNA TGTGCCAGCAGGCGGGACAGGATGAACACTGAAGCTTTCTTT. Its translation: CASRRDRMNTEAFF. The chain carries TRBV7-2 and TRBJ1-1; TRBD1 agrees at 8 bases. The germline gives CDR1 SGHTA, CDR2 FQGNSA. The CDR3 covers 14 residues. Germline trimming cut 6 bases from V and 0 bases from J; bases unmatched to any gene: 3.

This chain links TRBV6-6 with TRBJ2-3; D perhaps matches TRBD1 (5 bases). V was clipped by 0 bases and J by 3 bases, with 7 bases between them. CDR1 and CDR2 from the germline V gene are MNHNY and SVGAGI (reference sequence). The CDR3 runs 14 residues. CDR3 residues: CASSYSKGTDTQYF. The DNA of the CDR3 is TGTGCCAGCAGTTACTCTAAGGGGACAGATACGCAGTATTTT.

The rearrangement uses TRBV7-3 and TRBJ2-2; maybe TRBD1 (6 bases). From germline, CDR1 is SGHTA and CDR2 FQGTGA. CDR3 size: 14 residues. V gave up 5 bases and J gave up 5 bases, with 12 bases separating them. CDR3 DNA: TGTGCCAGCAGCCTGGACAGCCAAACCGGGGAGCTGTTTTTT. Amino acid sequence: CASSLDSQTGELFF.

The CDR3, as DNA: TGCAGCGTTGAAGGAAATGCTGGACGGAAGCAGCCCTATGGCTACACCTTC. Translation: CSVEGNAGRKQPYGYTF. This sequence joins TRBV29-1 and TRBJ1-2, with no clear D. The CDR3 runs to 17 residues. From germline, CDR1 is SQVTM and CDR2 ANQGSEA. Trimming cost V 1 base and J 4 bases, with 22 bases left between them.

V usage is TRBV7-9 and J usage is TRBJ1-2; weak D call: TRBD1 (6 bases). Germline V gives CDR1 SEHNR, CDR2 FQNEAQ (reference sequence). This CDR3 region has 12 residues. V lost 6 bases and J lost 8, with 13 bases in between. The CDR3 DNA reads TGTGCCAGCAGGCCGGGGGCTTTGGGCTACACCTTC. It is translated as CASRPGALGYTF.

Notes on this clone: This same CDR3 is encoded by further DNA sequences in the sample. V usage is TRBV7-3 and J usage is TRBJ2-6; D remains ambiguous. The CDR3 covers 15 residues. Trimming stripped 2 bases from V and 0 bases from J, with 5 bases between. CDR1 is SGHTA, CDR2 FQGTGA, per germline. Here the CDR3 DNA reads TGTGCCAGCAGCTTAGTACTCTCTGGGGCCAACGTCCTGACTTTC. Encoded protein: CASSLVLSGANVLTF.

In this sample, this clone turned up once. The rearrangement joins TRBV7-2 to TRBJ1-2; D unclear. This CDR3 is built from 14 residues. Germline CDR1 is SGHTA and CDR2 is FQGNSA. Trimming took 3 bases from V and 4 from J, leaving 12 bases between them. CDR3 amino acids: CASSLTRSFYGYTF. The CDR3 DNA reads TGTGCCAGCAGCTTGACCAGGTCCTTCTATGGCTACACCTTC.

This clone came up once. This sequence joins TRBV7-6 and TRBJ2-7; D may be TRBD1 (6 bases). Germline values: CDR1 SGHVS, CDR2 FNYEAQ. With 3 bases removed from V and 1 base from J, the gap between germline ends came to 7 bases. This CDR3 is 13 amino acids long. CDR3 sequence (DNA): TGTGCCAGCAGCTTCGGACAGTCCTACGAGCAGTACTTC. Its translation is CASSFGQSYEQYF.

The CDR3 loop reads CASSQVNGGPGAQGYGYTF. The CDR3 DNA is TGTGCCAGCAGCCAAGTAAATGGAGGCCCCGGTGCCCAGGGCTATGGCTACACCTTC. The V and J genes are TRBV3-1 (or the pseudogene TRBV3-2) and TRBJ1-2, with TRBD1 as a possible D gene (5 bases). Germline-derived CDR1 and CDR2 are LGHDT and YNNKEL (reference sequence). The CDR3 length is 19 residues. Trimming stripped 1 base from V and 4 bases from J, with 25 bases between.

The V call is TRBV7-9, the J call TRBJ1-6; no clear D. The CDR3 has 12 amino acids. Trimming removed 5 bases from V and 7 bases from J, with 6 bases in between. Germline V gives CDR1 SEHNR, CDR2 FQNEAQ (reference sequence). The CDR3 loop is CASSDYNSPLHF. The CDR3, as DNA: TGTGCCAGCAGCGACTACAATTCACCCCTCCACTTT.

The V call is TRBV4-1, the J call TRBJ1-1, with 7 bases fitting TRBD1. CDR3 length: 16 amino acids. The ends lost 4 bases at V and 6 bases at J; junction bases unmatched: 14. Looked up from germline, CDR1 is MGHRA and CDR2 is YSYEKL. CDR3 nucleotides: TGCGCCAGCAGCCCCCCTTTAAGACAGGGTAGGCCTGAAGCTTTCTTT. Protein: CASSPPLRQGRPEAFF.

This clone was counted between two and nine times. This chain joins TRBV4-1 and TRBJ1-6, with D possibly being TRBD1 (6 bases). The germline gives CDR1 MGHRA, CDR2 YSYEKL. V was trimmed by 1 base and J by 7 bases, leaving 14 bases between them. The CDR3 length is 16 residues. CDR3 protein: CASSQVLSQGNSPLHF. DNA for the CDR3: TGCGCCAGCAGCCAAGTGTTGAGCCAGGGGAATTCACCCCTCCACTTT.

This chain connects TRBV6-5 to TRBJ1-1; D is ambiguous. Trimming took off 2 bases at V and 3 bases at J, with 7 bases between the two ends. Germline V gene data show CDR1 as MNHEY and CDR2 as SVGAGI. CDR3 size: 13 residues. CDR3 region: CASSYLEDTEAFF. The CDR3 DNA reads TGTGCCAGCAGTTACCTGGAGGACACTGAAGCTTTCTTT.

V gene TRBV10-3 combines with J gene TRBJ1-1; weak D call: TRBD1 (6 bases). Germline CDR1 and CDR2: ENHRY and SYGVKD. V was shortened by 11 bases and J by 2 bases, with 12 bases between the two germline ends. The CDR3 has 12 residues. The CDR3 spells CASRGANTEAFF. DNA of the CDR3: TGTGCCTCCCGGGGGGCTAACACTGAAGCTTTCTTT.

The genes are TRBV10-1 and TRBJ2-1; D possibly matches TRBD1 or TRBD2 (5 bases each). The CDR3 runs to 17 residues. Germline assignment: CDR1 WNHNN and CDR2 SYGVQD (reference sequence). V lost 6 bases and J 4 bases, leaving 22 bases between the germline ends. The CDR3 DNA reads as TGCGCCAGCAGGGGGGTCAGATCTATTTCTAGGTACAATGAGCAGTTCTTC. Translating gives CASRGVRSISRYNEQFF.

The chain couples TRBV6-5 to TRBJ2-4; TRBD1 agrees at 7 bases. The CDR3 has 12 residues. CDR1 MNHEY and CDR2 SVGAGI come from the germline V gene. The J segment lost 8 bases and the V segment lost 4 bases, leaving 2 bases of the junction unmatched. This CDR3 reads CASSSTGDIQYF. The CDR3 DNA sequence: TGTGCCAGCAGTTCTACAGGGGACATTCAGTACTTC.

The chain couples TRBV27 to TRBJ2-5; 11 nucleotides match TRBD2. CDR3 length equals 15 residues. The J segment lost 4 bases and the V segment lost 6 bases, leaving 7 bases of the junction unmatched. Per the germline V gene, CDR1 is MNHEY and CDR2 is SMNVEV (reference sequence). The CDR3 region has the DNA TGTGCCAGCAGACGTAGCGGGGGGGCCGGAGAGACCCAGTACTTC. Its protein is CASRRSGGAGETQYF.

This clone was seen only once. The chain links TRBV29-1 to TRBJ1-1; D possibly corresponds to TRBD1 (6 bases). Trimming removed 3 bases from V and 0 bases from J, with 8 bases in between. The CDR3 contains 13 residues. Per the germline V gene, CDR1 is SQVTM and CDR2 is ANQGSEA. The CDR3 region has the DNA TGCAGCGTTGATCCAGGGGTGAACACTGAAGCTTTCTTT. It specifies CSVDPGVNTEAFF.

The CDR3 DNA reads as TGTGCCACCAGCAGAGACAGGGTGGGCGGCTACACCTTC. The encoded protein is CATSRDRVGGYTF. V and J are TRBV15 and TRBJ1-2; a weak D match, TRBD1 (5 bases). This CDR3 has 13 amino acids. The germline V gene has CDR1 LNHNV and CDR2 YYDKDF (reference sequence). Trimming removed 0 bases at V and 8 bases at J, with 10 bases between.

The chain recombines TRBV15 with TRBJ2-5; D perhaps matches TRBD1 (6 bases). The V gene's germline CDR1 is LNHNV and CDR2 YYDKDF (reference sequence). V was pared by 4 bases and J by 1 base, with 10 bases between. CDR3 length: 14 residues. CDR3 in amino acids: CATSTGDRQETQYF. DNA for the CDR3: TGTGCCACCAGCACAGGGGACCGCCAAGAGACCCAGTACTTC.

The chain carries TRBV6-5 and TRBJ1-2; TRBD1 matches 10 bases. The CDR3 loop spans 15 amino acids. The V gene end was trimmed by 7 bases and the J gene end by 4 bases; junction bases not matched to a gene: 9. In germline, CDR1 is MNHEY, CDR2 SVGAGI. Here the CDR3 DNA reads TGTGCCAGCATCGATAGGGACAGGGGAACCTATGGCTACACCTTC. Amino acid sequence: CASIDRDRGTYGYTF.

The chain links TRBV30 to TRBJ2-3; D is perhaps TRBD2 (7 bases). Trimming took off 3 bases at V and 6 bases at J, with 13 bases between the two ends. Germline V CDR1 and CDR2: GTSNPN, SVGIG (reference sequence). CDR3 size: 13 residues. The CDR3 nucleotides read TGTGCCTGGAGAGGGGGGGAAGTTGATACGCAGTATTTT. The encoded protein is CAWRGGEVDTQYF. Using reference TRBV30 and TRBJ2-3 for the parts outside the CDR3, the full variable domain is SQTIHQWPATLVQPVGSPLSLECTVEGTSNPNLYWYRQAAGRGLQLLFYSVGIGQISSEVPQNLSASRPQDRQFILSSKKLLLSDSGFYLCAWRGGEVDTQYFGPGTRLTVL.

This chain uses TRBV7-6 with TRBJ2-1, with D maybe TRBD2 (6 bases). CDR3 size: 14 residues. V lost 5 bases to trimming and J lost 5 bases, with 13 bases between them. In germline, CDR1 is SGHVS, CDR2 FNYEAQ. Written as DNA, the CDR3 is TGTGCCAGCAGCCTGGAGACTAGAAACAATGAGCAGTTCTTC. Its protein product is CASSLETRNNEQFF.

This clone was seen a single time. The chain links TRBV7-9 to TRBJ1-2, with a weak D call TRBD1 (5 bases). V was trimmed by 4 bases and J by 0 bases, leaving 9 bases between them. CDR1 and CDR2 from the germline V gene are SEHNR and FQNEAQ (reference sequence). This CDR3 has 14 residues. The CDR3 DNA is TGTGCCAGCAGCTCTCCACAGGCTAACTATGGCTACACCTTC. It is translated as CASSSPQANYGYTF.

This clone was recorded only once. The chain carries TRBV5-8 and TRBJ1-5, with 10 bases identical to TRBD1. Germline V gives CDR1 SGHTS, CDR2 YDEGEE. The V and J ends lost 5 bases and 7 bases, in that order; junction bases with no gene match: 15. The CDR3 loop spans 17 amino acids. CDR3 sequence (DNA): TGTGCCAGCAGTCCCCACCGGGGGACAGGGGTAAGCCAGCCCCAGCATTTT. Translation: CASSPHRGTGVSQPQHF.